This T cell receptor beta chain emerged from a study of blood T cell repertoires in COVID-19. The wider study: Donors in the United States, Italy and Spain gave samples during acute or convalescent COVID-19. Sources were T cells, B-cell-depleted T cells, or PBMCs; the material itself was cDNA or gDNA.

In the authors' methods: For nucleated cells, counts were estimated from reference gene primer amplification. Generated by immunoSEQ multiplex PCR, the TCRdb table keeps only in-frame clones and is missing some. V and J calls and clone size come straight from that table; D and trimming were deduced from the DNA. The sample shows approximately 58,000 clones, 75% to 80% of them seen only once. Germline V gene sequence: CDR1 MRHNA, CDR2 SNTAGT. The V and J ends lost 4 bases and 7 bases, in that order; junction bases with no gene match: 14. This CDR3 spans 16 amino acids. Source material: peripheral blood. The chain has TRBV6-4 and TRBJ1-2; 8 bases fit TRBD1. This receptor was identified in a man aged 70 or older with active or convalescent COVID-19. CDR3 sequence reads: CASSALGGQALGGYTF. CDR3 coding DNA: TGTGCCAGCAGTGCCCTCGGGGGACAGGCATTGGGTGGCTACACCTTC.